This passage covers 13 T cell receptor beta chains from one sample sequenced in a study of tumor-infiltrating lymphocytes in localized non-small cell lung cancer. TCRdb's copy holds only in-frame clones and misses some; the assay was immunoSEQ multiplex PCR. The data show 7,200 or so clones, with less than 80% seen just once and about 12% held by the top ten. The specimen sequenced was lung tumor tissue. The source is a human donor with non-small cell lung cancer.

This clone was recorded a few times. The chain links TRBV15 to TRBJ1-1; perhaps TRBD1 as D (5 bases). This CDR3 is built from 14 residues. Trimming removed 5 bases at V and 0 bases at J, with 10 bases between. Germline V gene sequence: CDR1 LNHNV, CDR2 YYDKDF (reference sequence). In nucleotides, the CDR3 is TGTGCCACCAGCGGCAGGGCCTTGAACACTGAAGCTTTCTTT. Translating gives CATSGRALNTEAFF.

The chain has TRBV6-1 and TRBJ2-1, with D perhaps assigned TRBD1 or TRBD2 (5 bases each). Looked up from germline, CDR1 is MNHNS and CDR2 is SASEGT. This CDR3 contains 13 residues. V was pared by 6 bases and J by 2 bases, with 8 bases between. CDR3 DNA sequence: TGTGCCAGCAGCTGGGGACCCTACAATGAGCAGTTCTTC. It translates to CASSWGPYNEQFF.

V usage is TRBV15 and J usage is TRBJ2-7; TRBD2 agrees at 8 bases. The CDR3 has 18 amino acids. J was trimmed by 7 bases and V by 0 bases; bases with no gene match: 17. Looked up from germline, CDR1 is LNHNV and CDR2 is YYDKDF (reference sequence). CDR3 sequence reads: CATSRDLLAAPPAGEQYF. Written as DNA, the CDR3 is TGTGCCACCAGCAGAGATCTACTAGCGGCCCCGCCGGCGGGAGAGCAGTACTTC.

This chain links TRBV5-6 with TRBJ1-2; a possible D gene is TRBD1 (6 bases). This CDR3 has 15 residues. Per the germline V gene, CDR1 is SGHDT and CDR2 is YYEEEE. V was shortened by 4 bases and J by 4 bases, with 17 bases between the two germline ends. CDR3 loop: CASSLTDRRGYGYTF. Written as DNA, the CDR3 is TGTGCCAGCAGCCTTACCGACAGGCGGGGCTATGGCTACACCTTC.

This clone was recorded a few times. The chain uses TRBV6-6 and TRBJ2-4; 7 positions agree with TRBD1. After removal of 6 bases from V and 14 bases from J, the junction contained 7 bases not matched to a gene. Germline CDR1 MNHNY, CDR2 SVGAGI (reference sequence). CDR3 length equals 11 residues. The CDR3 protein is CASSADRRKYF. The CDR3 coding sequence is TGTGCCAGCAGCGCGGACAGGAGGAAGTACTTC.

The CDR3, as DNA: TGTGCCAGCAGTGACGGCTACGAGCAGTACTTC. It translates to CASSDGYEQYF. This chain joins TRBV6-1 and TRBJ2-7, with D uncertain. Trimming took 3 bases from V and 3 from J, leaving 3 bases between them. This CDR3 has 11 residues. Germline V CDR1 and CDR2: MNHNS, SASEGT.

The rearrangement uses TRBV10-2 and TRBJ2-2; D unclear. The germline CDR1 and CDR2 sequences are WSHSY and SAAADI. Deletions cut 4 bases from V and 1 base from J, with 10 bases between. The CDR3 runs 15 residues. Written as DNA, the CDR3 is TGCGCCAGCAGTGCAGTCGGCTTGAACACCGGGGAGCTGTTTTTT. Translating gives CASSAVGLNTGELFF.

The chain joins TRBV12-5 to TRBJ2-7, with D tentatively TRBD1 or TRBD2 (5 bases each). Trimming removed 6 bases from V and 2 bases from J, with 14 bases in between. The CDR3 has 14 amino acids. The germline V gene encodes CDR1 LGHNT and CDR2 FRNRAP. DNA for the CDR3: TGTGCTAGTGGCCCCGACTTGGGGGCCTACGAGCAGTACTTC. This sequence encodes CASGPDLGAYEQYF.

By share of the sample, this clone is medium-sized (0.01 to 0.1%). V is TRBV7-9 and J is TRBJ2-2, with D maybe TRBD2 (6 bases). The CDR3 loop spans 17 amino acids. Deletions cut 3 bases from V and 1 base from J, with 15 bases between. Germline-derived CDR1 and CDR2 are SEHNR and FQNEAQ (reference sequence). In nucleotides, the CDR3 is TGTGCCAGCAGCTTTCCGGGCAGGGACTTGAACACCGGGGAGCTGTTTTTT. This translates into CASSFPGRDLNTGELFF.

This clone was seen a handful of times. The V gene is TRBV12-5, the J gene TRBJ1-5; D perhaps matches TRBD1 (6 bases). This CDR3 contains 14 residues. Germline V gene data show CDR1 as LGHNT and CDR2 as FRNRAP. V lost 2 bases to trimming and J lost 5 bases, with 10 bases between them. For the CDR3, the DNA is TGTGCTAGTGGTTTGTCCAGGGGAGATCAGCCCCAGCATTTT. Translation gives CASGLSRGDQPQHF.

The chain joins TRBV6-8 to TRBJ2-3; 12 positions agree with TRBD2. Germline CDR1 MNHGY, CDR2 SAAAGT. This CDR3 spans 20 amino acids. Unmatched junction bases numbered 24, after V lost 9 bases and J lost 5 bases. CDR3 loop: CARGSRVKTSGSKGEDTQYF. CDR3 bases: TGTGCCAGGGGTTCGAGGGTTAAGACTAGCGGGAGTAAGGGAGAAGATACGCAGTATTTT.

This clone showed up just a few times. The CDR3 DNA is TGCGCCAGCATCACTCCTCCAGGGGTAATAGATACGCAGTATTTT. This gives the protein CASITPPGVIDTQYF. The chain recombines TRBV4-1 with TRBJ2-3; weak D call: TRBD1 (6 bases). Per germline, CDR1 MGHRA and CDR2 YSYEKL. This CDR3 is built from 15 residues. Trimming pared 7 bases from V and 5 bases from J, leaving 19 bases between.

This chain connects TRBV5-5 to TRBJ2-7; D perhaps matches TRBD1 (6 bases). CDR1 is SGHKS and CDR2 is YYEKEE in the germline V gene (reference sequence). This CDR3 spans 14 amino acids. Deletions cut 4 bases from V and 3 bases from J, with 14 bases between. CDR3: CASSLGHVNYEQYF. CDR3 DNA sequence: TGTGCCAGCAGCCTGGGACACGTAAACTACGAGCAGTACTTC.